This T cell receptor beta chain emerged from a study of cytomegalovirus exposure and HLA in healthy donors. Trimming removed 5 bases at V and 4 bases at J, with 11 bases between. This CDR3 has 14 amino acids. Germline V CDR1 and CDR2: MNHEY, SMNVEV (reference sequence). Study-level points and caveats: Presence/absence comparisons presumed near-even sequencing depth among donors.

The PCR was carried out with 60 Vbeta primers and 13 Jbeta primers. The data were produced by immunoSEQ multiplex PCR, yet TCRdb's version contains in-frame clones alone and is incomplete. The sample has approximately 170,000 clones, around 86% seen once. With respect to this clone: What it recognizes is unknown.

This chain uses TRBV27 with TRBJ2-2; TRBD1 is a possible D gene (6 bases). The receptor comes from a man aged 45-60 years in good health and CMV-seropositive. Sequencing was performed on PBMCs. The CDR3 loop is CASSIYRATGELFF. CDR3 DNA: TGTGCCAGCAGTATATACAGGGCCACCGGGGAGCTGTTTTTT.